This TCR beta chain was recovered during a study of T-cell reconstitution after alpha-beta-depleted transplantation in children. The V gene's germline CDR1 is SQVTM and CDR2 ANQGSEA. The CDR3 covers 15 residues. V lost 3 bases, J lost 3 bases, and 17 bases lay in between. For TCRbeta, the library was prepared with unique molecular identifiers. TCRdb itself ran the PCR reads through MiXCR, one entry per CDR3 protein. Of 70,000 to 95,000 distinct CDR3 sequences in the sample, 15% were seen once. The sequencing here drew on PBMCs, mostly from graft donor cells, taken 180 days after TCRalphabeta/CD19-depleted stem cell transplant. V usage is TRBV29-1 and J usage is TRBJ1-2; no clear D gene. The sequence derives from a male patient aged 2 to 10 who had a stem cell transplant for acute lymphoblastic leukemia, so the T cells may come from the graft donor. The chain's CDR3 is CSVDRQGHGDYGYTF. The CDR3, as DNA: TGCAGCGTTGACCGACAAGGGCACGGAGACTATGGCTACACCTTC. The complete variable domain, with remaining parts taken from reference TRBV29-1 and TRBJ1-2, reads SAVISQKPSRDICQRGTSLTIQCQVDSQVTMMFWYRQQPGQSLTLIATANQGSEATYESGFVIDKFPISRPNLTFSTLTVSNMSPEDSSIYLCSVDRQGHGDYGYTFGSGTRLTVV.